The 8 T cell receptor beta chains in this list originate from one sample, sequenced in a study of blood T cell repertoires in COVID-19. Profiling relied on immunoSEQ multiplex PCR, and the TCRdb table lists in-frame clones only, not all of them. The data show 140,000 to 150,000 clones, with 85% seen just once and more than 5% held by the top ten. The specimen sequenced was PBMCs or T cells enriched from blood (not recorded which). The receptors were gathered from a woman between 35 and 50 years old who had recovered from COVID-19.

The chain recombines TRBV23-1 with TRBJ2-1; the match to TRBD1 covers 7 bases. TRBV23-1 is annotated as an ORF whose role is uncertain. The V segment lost 4 bases and the J segment 2 bases; nucleotides outside the gene matches: 11. This CDR3 comprises 17 residues. The CDR3 spells CASSPGLTGSAYNEQFF. CDR3 in DNA: TGCGCCAGCAGTCCCGGATTGACAGGGTCTGCCTACAATGAGCAGTTCTTC.

The V and J genes are TRBV4-2 and TRBJ1-5, with 7 bases matching TRBD1. CDR1 is LGHNA and CDR2 is YNFKEQ in the germline V gene. The CDR3 loop spans 16 amino acids. V trimming: 0 bases; J trimming: 0 bases; junction bases outside the gene matches: 2. The CDR3 protein is CASSQEGTASNQPQHF. In nucleotides, the CDR3 is TGTGCCAGCAGCCAAGAAGGGACAGCTAGCAATCAGCCCCAGCATTTT.

CDR3 protein: CASSLVGTGVEQYF. The CDR3 coding sequence is TGTGCCAGCAGCTTGGTTGGGACAGGGGTCGAGCAGTACTTC. This chain links TRBV5-4 with TRBJ2-7, with 10 bases identical to TRBD1. CDR1 and CDR2 from the germline V gene are SGHNT and YYREEE (reference sequence). The CDR3 contains 14 residues. The junction had 3 bases not matched to a gene; V was cut back by 0 bases and J by 6 bases.

The genes are TRBV5-1 and TRBJ1-4; a weak D match, TRBD1 (5 bases). Germline CDR1 reads SGHRS; CDR2 reads YFSETQ. Trimming removed 0 bases from V and 8 bases from J, with 14 bases in between. The CDR3 length is 15 residues. The CDR3 nucleotides read TGCGCCAGCAGCTTGGGGACAATATCAGGGGAAAAACTGTTTTTT. Its translation: CASSLGTISGEKLFF.

This chain uses TRBV12-3 or TRBV12-4 with TRBJ1-5; D is unresolved. This CDR3 comprises 11 residues. The V end lost 6 bases, the J end lost 11 bases, and 11 bases lay between the germline ends. The CDR3 spells CASSRSGAQHF. DNA for the CDR3: TGTGCCAGCAGCCGCAGCGGGGCCCAGCATTTT.

In this sample, this clone turned up a few times. The CDR3 protein is CASSPYPGQGVDEQYF. The CDR3 DNA sequence: TGTGCCAGCAGCCCTTACCCGGGACAGGGGGTCGACGAGCAGTACTTC. The chain couples TRBV7-9 to TRBJ2-7; 11 bases match TRBD1. Germline lookup yields CDR1 SEHNR and CDR2 FQNEAQ (reference sequence). The V and J ends lost 5 bases and 5 bases, in that order; junction bases with no gene match: 11. This CDR3 is 16 amino acids long.

The chain employs TRBV2 and TRBJ2-6; 8 bases match TRBD1. Germline V gene data show CDR1 as SNHLY and CDR2 as FYNNEI. The junction had 7 bases not matched to a gene; V was cut back by 6 bases and J by 0 bases. This CDR3 region has 17 residues. CDR3 protein: CASRRPDRVSGANVLTF. The CDR3 DNA reads as TGTGCCAGCAGGAGACCGGACAGGGTCTCTGGGGCCAACGTCCTGACTTTC.

CDR3 loop: CASSSWGTGEQFF. CDR3 bases: TGTGCCAGCAGCTCGTGGGGGACAGGGGAGCAGTTCTTC. The rearrangement uses TRBV9 and TRBJ2-1, with 9 bases identical to TRBD1. The V gene's germline CDR1 is SGDLS and CDR2 YYNGEE. V gave up 4 bases and J gave up 10 bases; unmatched junction bases: 6. The CDR3 is made up of 13 amino acids.